This section outlines one TCR beta chain sequence together with its context. This receptor's antigen is unknown. The input lacks base qualities; no much larger clone sits a single base away. The sample comes from a study of blood T cell repertoires in COVID-19 (TCRdb year 2020). For context, the study as a whole: The collaborator samples originated in the United States, Italy and Spain and spanned the acute and convalescent phases of COVID-19. Samples were obtained from the ongoing ImmuneRACE study (first 160 participants) and from some 1,300 subjects provided by 6 global collaborators. The dataset comprised deeply sampled blood TCRbeta repertoires from subjects exposed to, actively infected with, or recovered from COVID-19. The prospective study material was composed of cDNA or gDNA derived from T cells, B-cell-depleted T cells, or PBMCs. The repertoires were released in a freely available public database intended as a resource for research on the immune response to SARS-CoV-2. Sample metadata almost always included a de-identified subject ID, COVID-19 status, age in years and sex. HLA class I and class II types, where available, came from metadata supplied by the sample provider rather than from assay-based typing. Here is what the overall study found, with its caveats: Clinical and demographic metadata were provided uncurated, with the amount varying by source and participant.

From a lookup of the germline V gene (reference sequence), CDR1 and CDR2 are SEHNR and FQNEAQ. From the cysteine through the phenylalanine, the CDR3 covers 17 amino acids. This entry keeps only the CDR3 DNA: 51 bases, framed from base 1. The V end gives up 3 bases and the J end 5 bases, leaving 14 bases in the junction not matched to a gene. TCRbeta CDR3 regions were amplified from genomic DNA using the immunoSEQ Assay, a bias-controlled multiplex PCR. Regarding the original processing steps: Within the assay, amplification of reference gene primers was used to estimate how many nucleated cells each sample contained. To quantify the absolute abundance of each unique TCRbeta CDR3 rearrangement, sequence reads were collapsed and filtered. For each sample, productive Simpson clonality was calculated by taking the square root of Simpson's diversity index across productive rearrangements. TCRdb limited this immuneACCESS table to in-frame rearrangements with V and J called. A share of clones is missing; checked studies link under half to unresolved V genes, and the rest is unexplained. V and J calls and clone size are given by that table; D and trimming were obtained from the DNA. Here the sample has 50,000 to 70,000 clones; under 80% occur a single time. The biggest ten clones account for around 5% of the sample.

Whole blood was collected in K2EDTA tubes by collaborating institutions according to the institutions' own protocols. For TCRbeta analysis, collaborators shipped samples in one of three forms: frozen whole blood, isolated PBMCs, or DNA extracted from either of those sample types. This chain is built from TRBV7-9 and TRBJ2-3, with TRBD2 matching 7 junction bases. This clonotype was obtained from a human donor in a cohort sampled during active COVID-19. Sequencing was performed on peripheral blood. The CDR3 here reads CASSLTRKTGGRDTQYF. Here is the DNA: TGTGCCAGCAGCTTGACCCGGAAGACGGGAGGTCGAGATACGCAGTATTTT.